The 29 T cell receptor beta chains listed next were all sequenced from one sample in a study of shared clonotypes between healthy human individuals. The method was immunoSEQ multiplex PCR; TCRdb's version includes in-frame clones alone and lacks a portion of them. The sample shows more than 2 million clones, nearly 97% of them seen only once. Sequenced input: naive CD4+ T cells sorted from blood. As for subset: CD45RA+ positively selected. The source is a man younger than 30 in good health.

The rearrangement uses TRBV29-1 and TRBJ1-1, with D perhaps TRBD1 (5 bases). Germline V lookup: CDR1 SQVTM, CDR2 ANQGSEA. This CDR3 has 15 residues. The V end lost 4 bases, the J end lost 0 bases, and 15 bases lay between the germline ends. CDR3 region: CSVARDRTLNTEAFF. CDR3 coding DNA: TGCAGCGTTGCCCGGGACCGAACTTTGAACACTGAAGCTTTCTTT. The complete variable domain, with remaining parts taken from reference TRBV29-1 and TRBJ1-1, reads SAVISQKPSRDICQRGTSLTIQCQVDSQVTMMFWYRQQPGQSLTLIATANQGSEATYESGFVIDKFPISRPNLTFSTLTVSNMSPEDSSIYLCSVARDRTLNTEAFFGQGTRLTVV.

The rearrangement joins TRBV7-2 to TRBJ2-7; unclear D gene. V was pared by 1 base and J by 1 base, with 8 bases between. CDR1 and CDR2 from the germline V gene are SGHTA and FQGNSA. The CDR3 has 14 residues. This CDR3 reads CASSLVDGSYEQYF. The CDR3 nucleotides are TGTGCCAGCAGCTTAGTAGACGGGTCCTACGAGCAGTACTTC.

The sample holds one count of this clone. The chain joins TRBV4-1 to TRBJ2-6; 11 nucleotides agree with TRBD1. Germline loops: CDR1 MGHRA, CDR2 YSYEKL. The CDR3 has 20 residues. Trimming removed 0 bases from V and 0 bases from J; junction bases left unmatched: 7. Here the CDR3 reads CASSQDRTGGPLSGANVLTF. DNA of the CDR3: TGCGCCAGCAGCCAAGACCGGACAGGGGGCCCACTCTCTGGGGCCAACGTCCTGACTTTC.

The chain recombines TRBV5-4 with TRBJ2-3, with TRBD2 matching 11 bases. Losses at the gene ends were 4 bases for V and 3 bases for J; bases not matched to a gene: 7. Germline V gene sequence: CDR1 SGHNT, CDR2 YYREEE (reference sequence). CDR3 size: 16 residues. DNA for the CDR3: TGTGCCAGCAGCACGGGACTAGCGGCCCTTACAGATACGCAGTATTTT. Amino acid sequence: CASSTGLAALTDTQYF.

This rearrangement joins TRBV7-9 to TRBJ2-1; D unresolved. Germline V CDR1 and CDR2: SEHNR, FQNEAQ (reference sequence). CDR3 length equals 11 residues. Trimming took 5 bases from V and 16 from J, leaving 15 bases between them. The CDR3 loop reads CASSRARSHFF. The CDR3 DNA reads as TGTGCCAGCAGCCGCGCGAGGAGCCATTTCTTC.

This chain links TRBV7-9 with TRBJ2-1, with 7 bases that match TRBD2. Germline V gene lookup returns CDR1 SEHNR and CDR2 FQNEAQ (reference sequence). With 7 bases clipped from V and 5 bases from J, the junction kept 8 bases outside the gene matches. The CDR3 totals 14 residues. For the CDR3, the DNA is TGTGCCAGCACCCTACGGGGGAGGGACAATGAGCAGTTCTTC. It is translated as CASTLRGRDNEQFF.

This clone appeared once. The V call is TRBV5-4, the J call TRBJ1-2; D is perhaps TRBD1 (5 bases). Trimming pared 3 bases from V and 5 bases from J, leaving 17 bases between. The CDR3 runs to 15 residues. The germline gives CDR1 SGHNT, CDR2 YYREEE (reference sequence). The CDR3 is CASSWQGPAAYGYTF. As DNA, the CDR3 is TGTGCCAGCAGCTGGCAGGGTCCCGCGGCTTATGGCTACACCTTC.

V and J are TRBV6-5 and TRBJ2-2; D gene ambiguous. This CDR3 is built from 12 residues. Per the germline V gene, CDR1 is MNHEY and CDR2 is SVGAGI. V dropped 6 bases and J dropped 5 bases, with 7 bases sitting between them. The chain's CDR3 is CASRKRTGELFF. The DNA of the CDR3 is TGTGCCAGCAGGAAGAGAACCGGGGAGCTGTTTTTT.

The chain uses TRBV2 and TRBJ2-1; perhaps TRBD1 as D (6 bases). This CDR3 is 16 amino acids long. CDR1 and CDR2 from the germline V gene are SNHLY and FYNNEI. The V and J ends lost 2 bases and 1 base respectively, with 12 bases between them. Written as DNA, the CDR3 is TGTGCCAGCAGTGAACAGGGGCACGGTTCCTACAATGAGCAGTTCTTC. Encoded protein: CASSEQGHGSYNEQFF.

The chain employs TRBV6-5 and TRBJ2-7; 7 bases match TRBD1. With 2 bases clipped from V and 7 bases from J, the junction kept 11 bases outside the gene matches. Germline loops: CDR1 MNHEY, CDR2 SVGAGI. The CDR3 length is 15 residues. DNA for the CDR3: TGTGCCAGCAGTTACAGGGACAGACTCGCTTGGGAGCAGTACTTC. Translating it yields CASSYRDRLAWEQYF.

V gene TRBV10-1 combines with J gene TRBJ2-7, with 9 nucleotides matching TRBD1. The V segment lost 0 bases and the J segment 5 bases; nucleotides outside the gene matches: 5. The CDR3 runs to 15 residues. Germline-derived CDR1 and CDR2 are WNHNN and SYGVQD (reference sequence). The CDR3 coding sequence is TGCGCCAGCAGTGAGTCGACGGGACAGGGACACGAGCAGTACTTC. Amino acid sequence: CASSESTGQGHEQYF.

The CDR3 loop is CASKTSLAGETSDGYTF. The CDR3 coding sequence is TGTGCCAGCAAGACTAGCCTAGCAGGGGAGACATCCGATGGCTACACCTTC. V usage is TRBV7-9 and J usage is TRBJ1-2; D is perhaps TRBD1 (6 bases). Trimming left V 7 bases short and J 6 bases short, with 27 bases between. This CDR3 has 17 residues. In germline, CDR1 is SEHNR, CDR2 FQNEAQ (reference sequence).

The chain combines TRBV10-3 with TRBJ2-2; D uncertain. CDR3 length: 12 amino acids. The germline V and J ends were trimmed by 7 bases and 3 bases, with 6 bases remaining between them. Germline values: CDR1 ENHRY, CDR2 SYGVKD. The CDR3 loop reads CAITGYTGELFF. As DNA, the CDR3 is TGTGCCATCACCGGGTACACCGGGGAGCTGTTTTTT.

About this clone itself: Different DNA sequences within this sample yield the same CDR3. The genes are TRBV4-1 and TRBJ1-3; TRBD1 aligns across 7 bases. The CDR3 has 15 amino acids. With V trimmed by 2 bases and J by 2 bases, 3 bases remained unmatched. Germline CDR1 reads MGHRA; CDR2 reads YSYEKL. The CDR3 loop is CASSQPGGTGNTIYF. As DNA, the CDR3 is TGCGCCAGCAGCCAACCAGGGGGAACTGGAAACACCATATATTTT.

The chain carries TRBV5-1 and TRBJ1-2; no clear D. Trimming took 0 bases from V and 8 from J, leaving 11 bases between them. Per the germline V gene, CDR1 is SGHRS and CDR2 is YFSETQ. CDR3 size: 13 residues. CDR3 sequence reads: CASSLDGVGGYTF. The CDR3 region has the DNA TGCGCCAGCAGCTTGGATGGGGTGGGCGGCTACACCTTC.

J is TRBJ2-1 and V is TRBV27, with TRBD2 as a possible D gene (6 bases). The CDR3 spans 16 residues. CDR1 is MNHEY, CDR2 SMNVEV, per germline (reference sequence). V was clipped by 5 bases and J by 6 bases, with 20 bases between them. The CDR3 DNA follows: TGTGCCAGCAGTCGTGAGGCCCTTCCCGGGGGCAATGAGCAGTTCTTC. Protein sequence: CASSREALPGGNEQFF.

The sample holds one count of this clone. J is TRBJ1-1 and V is TRBV6-4, with D possibly matching TRBD1 (5 bases). V dropped 6 bases and J dropped 9 bases, with 14 bases sitting between them. CDR1 and CDR2 from the germline V gene are MRHNA and SNTAGT. There are 12 residues in the CDR3. Written as DNA, the CDR3 is TGTGCCAGCAGGACCGCGGAGGGGCAAGCTTTCTTT. This gives the protein CASRTAEGQAFF.

Only one count was recorded for this clone. The CDR3 sequence: CASSEIAGSNEQYF. The CDR3 nucleotides read TGCGCCAGCAGTGAAATAGCGGGGTCCAACGAGCAGTACTTC. The chain joins TRBV10-2 to TRBJ2-7, with 8 bases lining up with TRBD2. With 3 bases clipped from V and 5 bases from J, the junction kept 6 bases outside the gene matches. Germline CDR1 and CDR2: WSHSY and SAAADI. The CDR3 covers 14 residues.

The J gene is TRBJ1-2, the V gene TRBV5-1; D uncertain. The CDR3 extends over 13 amino acids. V lost 4 bases, J lost 6 bases, and 13 bases lay in between. The V gene's germline CDR1 is SGHRS and CDR2 YFSETQ. CDR3 loop: CASSPLGPNGYTF. DNA for the CDR3: TGCGCCAGCAGCCCTCTCGGGCCCAATGGCTACACCTTC.

CDR3 bases: TGTGCCAGCAGCCTGGCGGGTGGAAACACCATATATTTT. Translated, it gives CASSLAGGNTIYF. The V and J genes are TRBV6-5 and TRBJ1-3; D remains ambiguous. The V gene lost 6 bases and the J gene lost 3 bases, with 9 bases spanning the gap. CDR1 MNHEY and CDR2 SVGAGI come from the germline V gene. The CDR3 runs to 13 residues.

The chain recombines TRBV10-3 with TRBJ2-7; 9 nucleotides line up with TRBD2. Germline V CDR1 and CDR2: ENHRY, SYGVKD. Trimming cost V 1 base and J 6 bases; bases outside gene matches: 10. The CDR3 has 16 amino acids. The CDR3 DNA is TGTGCCATCAGTGAGTGGGGTAGCGGGGGATCGGGCGAGCAGTACTTC. Amino acid sequence: CAISEWGSGGSGEQYF.

The chain carries TRBV13 and TRBJ2-7; TRBD2 matches at 12 bases. The CDR3 contains 17 residues. The V gene end was trimmed by 0 bases and the J gene end by 5 bases; junction bases not matched to a gene: 8. Germline V gene sequence: CDR1 PRHDT, CDR2 FYEKMQ (reference sequence). DNA of the CDR3: TGTGCCAGCAGCTTAGGACTAGCGGGAGGAGTTGTCGACGAGCAGTACTTC. It yields the protein CASSLGLAGGVVDEQYF.

The rearrangement uses TRBV7-3 and TRBJ1-1; unclear D gene. V dropped 1 base and J dropped 6 bases, with 24 bases sitting between them. This CDR3 has 18 residues. CDR1 and CDR2 from the germline V gene are SGHTA and FQGTGA. The CDR3 nucleotides are TGTGCCAGCAGCTTAAGGCCTGTTGCAGGTTTAATTGGGGCTGAAGCTTTCTTT. As protein: CASSLRPVAGLIGAEAFF. The entire variable domain, with the rest obtained from reference TRBV7-3 and TRBJ1-1, is as follows: GAGVSQTPSNKVTEKGKYVELRCDPISGHTALYWYRQSLGQGPEFLIYFQGTGAADDSGLPNDRFFAVRPEGSVSTLKIQRTERGDSAVYLCASSLRPVAGLIGAEAFFGQGTRLTVV.

The chain joins TRBV5-6 to TRBJ1-2; no reliable D call. Looked up from germline, CDR1 is SGHDT and CDR2 is YYEEEE. V lost 1 base, J lost 6 bases, and 10 bases lay in between. The CDR3 has 13 amino acids. CDR3 sequence reads: CASSLRARDGYTF. CDR3 sequence (DNA): TGTGCCAGCAGCTTGAGGGCCCGGGATGGCTACACCTTC.

This clone occurred once. CDR3 sequence (DNA): TGTGCCAGTAGTCCAACTAGCCGCAATGAGCAGTTCTTC. It specifies CASSPTSRNEQFF. The chain joins TRBV19 to TRBJ2-1; D possibly corresponds to TRBD2 (6 bases). There are 13 residues in the CDR3. V was pared by 5 bases and J by 6 bases, with 11 bases between. Germline CDR1 reads LNHDA; CDR2 reads SQIVND (reference sequence).

The rearrangement links TRBV5-1 to TRBJ2-7; possibly TRBD1 for D (5 bases). CDR3 length: 14 residues. V was shortened by 2 bases and J by 3 bases, with 12 bases between the two germline ends. Germline assignment: CDR1 SGHRS and CDR2 YFSETQ. The CDR3 coding sequence is TGCGCCAGCAGCTTTGGGGCAGGTAACTACGAGCAGTACTTC. Protein product: CASSFGAGNYEQYF.

V is TRBV6-5 and J is TRBJ1-2; a weak D match, TRBD1 (5 bases). The CDR3 covers 16 residues. Trimming removed 0 bases from V and 6 bases from J, with 17 bases in between. The germline V gene encodes CDR1 MNHEY and CDR2 SVGAGI. CDR3 sequence (DNA): TGTGCCAGCAGTTACTCGAACAGGCCGGCGGGGAATGGCTACACCTTC. Translating it yields CASSYSNRPAGNGYTF.

The V gene is TRBV10-3, the J gene TRBJ1-2; tentatively, D is TRBD1 (5 bases). Trimming removed 4 bases at V and 4 bases at J, with 13 bases between. Germline lookup yields CDR1 ENHRY and CDR2 SYGVKD. There are 14 residues in the CDR3. CDR3 loop: CAISARGLTYGYTF. DNA of the CDR3: TGTGCCATCAGTGCGCGGGGCCTGACCTATGGCTACACCTTC.

The chain recombines TRBV19 with TRBJ1-5, with D possibly being TRBD1 (5 bases). CDR1 is LNHDA and CDR2 is SQIVND in the germline V gene (reference sequence). V lost 6 bases, J lost 1 base, and 7 bases lay in between. This CDR3 contains 13 residues. CDR3 DNA: TGTGCCAGTAGGGGGCTAAGCAATCAGCCCCAGCATTTT. It codes for CASRGLSNQPQHF.